This T cell receptor beta chain was identified in a study of T cell repertoires in cytomegalovirus infection. In the study overall: Alongside well-studied HLA-B-restricted CMV epitopes, recently identified HLA-C-restricted CMV epitopes were also used. Based on public TCR beta signatures, there were indications of CMV infection and of a matching HLA type. General observations from the study: There were HLA-C-restricted CMV-specific TCR beta clonotypes dominating the ex vivo response.

This CDR3 is built from 13 residues. Between the trimmed V and J ends, which lost 5 bases and 6 bases, there was a span of 13 bases. Germline CDR1 SGHTA, CDR2 FQGTGA. TCRdb analysed the reads with MiXCR anew, one entry per CDR3 protein. The sample holds 150,000 to 200,000 distinct CDR3 sequences, about 20% seen once. Turning to this clonotype: The target antigen is unknown.

This clonotype originated in a human donor in good health (CMV status not recorded). Some clones in this sample may be carry-over from other donors' samples. Here the sequenced sample was CD8+ T cells from cultured PBMCs, taken from culture after CMV antigen stimulation. This sequence joins TRBV7-3 and TRBJ2-5; perhaps TRBD1 as D (5 bases). CDR3 sequence reads: CASSVTVGKTQYF. The CDR3 nucleotides read TGTGCCAGCAGCGTGACAGTTGGCAAGACCCAGTACTTC.